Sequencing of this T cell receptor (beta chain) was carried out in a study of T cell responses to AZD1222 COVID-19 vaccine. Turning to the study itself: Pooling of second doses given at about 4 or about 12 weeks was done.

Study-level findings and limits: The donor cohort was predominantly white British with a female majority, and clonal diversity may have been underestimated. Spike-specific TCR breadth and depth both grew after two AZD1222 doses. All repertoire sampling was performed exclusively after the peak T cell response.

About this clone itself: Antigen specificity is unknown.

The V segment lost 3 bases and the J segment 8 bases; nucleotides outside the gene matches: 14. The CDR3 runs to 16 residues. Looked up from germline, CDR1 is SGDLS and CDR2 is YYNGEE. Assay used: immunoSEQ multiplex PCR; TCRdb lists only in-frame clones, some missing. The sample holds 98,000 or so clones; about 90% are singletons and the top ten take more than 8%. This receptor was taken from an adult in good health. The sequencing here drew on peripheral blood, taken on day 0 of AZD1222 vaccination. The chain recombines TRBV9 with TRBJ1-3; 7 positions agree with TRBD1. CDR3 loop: CASSALGGDSYDTIYF. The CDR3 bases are TGTGCCAGCAGCGCCTTGGGGGGGGACAGCTACGACACCATATATTTT.